Listed below are T cell receptor beta chains from one sample, sequenced in a study of T-cell memory formation after mild COVID-19. Using its own MiXCR run on the 5' RACE reads, TCRdb lists one record per CDR3 protein. Of approximately 250,000 distinct CDR3 sequences detected, 15% to 20% appear once; the ten largest clones hold more than 20%. The sample comprised PBMCs or a T cell subset sorted from them (not recorded which). The receptors were sampled from a young man who had mild COVID-19 (a few samples of this study predate the infection). Cell type and time point are not known. The CDR3 runs from the conserved cysteine through the conserved F or W. D genes are given only for firm matches. Clone size appears in some rows only: once, few, many, or a class for an expanded clone.

TRBJ2-3 | TRBD2 | TRBV7-2 | few | CASSPTLAGGSDTQYF | TGTGCCAGCAGCCCTACACTAGCGGGGGGTTCAGATACGCAGTATTTT
TRBJ2-1 | - | TRBV3-1 | - | CASSRANEQFF | TGTGCCAGCAGCCGAGCCAATGAGCAGTTCTTC
TRBJ1-6 | - | TRBV7-6 | - | CASSPLGSPLHF | TGTGCCAGCAGCCCCCTGGGATCACCCCTCCACTTT
TRBJ2-1 | TRBD2 | TRBV6-6 | - | CASSYSLQRGYNEQFF | TGTGCCAGCAGTTACTCACTCCAGCGGGGTTACAATGAGCAGTTCTTC
TRBJ1-4 | TRBD1 | TRBV6-2/TRBV6-3 | once | CASSRDRAIHSEKLFF | TGTGCCAGCAGTCGGGACAGGGCGATCCATTCTGAAAAACTGTTTTTT
TRBJ2-4 | - | TRBV14 | - | CASSQVAVAKNIQYF | TGTGCCAGCAGCCAAGTGGCAGTAGCCAAAAACATTCAGTACTTC
TRBJ1-5 | - | TRBV28 | - | CASSLIAGNQPQHF | TGTGCCAGCAGTTTGATCGCAGGTAATCAGCCCCAGCATTTT
TRBJ2-7 | - | TRBV12-5 | few | CASGLVIGGRGLYEQYF | TGTGCTAGTGGTTTGGTAATCGGGGGCCGAGGGCTGTACGAGCAGTACTTC
TRBJ2-7 | - | TRBV20-1 | few | CSAERGPNSYEQYF | TGCAGTGCTGAGAGAGGGCCTAACTCCTACGAGCAGTACTTC
TRBJ2-1 | TRBD1 | TRBV9 | few | CASSAWDRAFLNEQFF | TGTGCCAGCAGCGCCTGGGACAGGGCTTTCCTCAATGAGCAGTTCTTC
TRBJ1-2 | TRBD1 | TRBV12-3/TRBV12-4 | few | CASSPDREYFGYTF | TGTGCCAGCAGTCCCGACAGGGAGTATTTTGGCTACACCTTC
TRBJ2-3 | TRBD1 | TRBV18 | - | CASSPPSRGRDTQYF | TGTGCCAGCTCACCACCGTCCAGGGGGAGAGATACGCAGTATTTT
TRBJ2-1 | TRBD2 | TRBV10-2 | few | CASSATGGLAGAEEQFF | TGCGCCAGCAGTGCTACAGGAGGACTAGCGGGGGCCGAGGAGCAGTTCTTC
TRBJ2-3 | TRBD2 | TRBV5-1 | - | CASTLAGGYTDTQYF | TGCGCCAGCACCCTGGCGGGGGGCTACACAGATACGCAGTATTTT
TRBJ1-6 | - | TRBV4-3 | few | CASSQDGQGRSPLHF | TGCGCCAGCAGCCAAGACGGGCAGGGGAGGTCACCCCTCCACTTT
TRBJ2-6 | - | TRBV20-1 | - | CSARGPAGGANVLTF | TGCAGTGCGAGAGGCCCGGCTGGGGGGGCCAACGTCCTGACTTTC
TRBJ1-1 | TRBD1 | TRBV6-4 | few | CASRRTGGEAFF | TGTGCCAGCAGAAGGACAGGGGGAGAAGCTTTCTTT
TRBJ1-1 | - | TRBV29-1 | - | CSSKNMNTEAFF | TGCAGCTCGAAGAACATGAACACTGAAGCTTTCTTT
TRBJ1-4 | - | TRBV4-3 | - | CASSTSWTATNEKLFF | TGCGCCAGCAGTACTTCTTGGACGGCAACTAATGAAAAACTGTTTTTT
TRBJ1-5 | - | TRBV18 | few | CASSHGQPSNQPQHF | TGTGCCAGCTCACACGGACAGCCTAGCAATCAGCCCCAGCATTTT
TRBJ1-4 | - | TRBV7-2 | - | CASRTGPTSEKLFF | TGTGCCAGCAGAACCGGGCCCACATCGGAAAAACTGTTTTTT
TRBJ1-5 | - | TRBV7-2 | - | CASRPGGPSNQPQHF | TGTGCCAGCAGGCCGGGCGGCCCTAGCAATCAGCCCCAGCATTTT
TRBJ1-2 | TRBD1 | TRBV24-1 | - | CATSDFEGAGYTF | TGTGCCACCAGTGATTTCGAGGGGGCAGGCTACACCTTC
TRBJ1-1 | - | TRBV5-5 | few | CASTSNQGNTEAFF | TGTGCCAGCACCTCAAATCAGGGGAACACTGAAGCTTTCTTT
TRBJ2-3 | TRBD1 | TRBV7-9 | many | CASIPTGEEDTQYF | TGTGCCAGCATCCCGACAGGGGAAGAAGATACGCAGTATTTT
TRBJ2-3 | - | TRBV7-9 | - | CASSLGIGDSDTQYF | TGTGCCAGCAGCTTAGGGATCGGCGATTCAGATACGCAGTATTTT
TRBJ2-7 | - | TRBV4-1 | few | CASSQDRYASYEQYF | TGCGCCAGCAGCCAAGATCGCTATGCATCCTACGAGCAGTACTTC
TRBJ1-6 | - | TRBV7-2 | - | CASSLAAAKGYNSPLHF | TGTGCCAGCAGCTTAGCGGCAGCAAAGGGATATAATTCACCCCTCCACTTT
TRBJ1-2 | TRBD1 | TRBV20-1 | - | CSARAGTGMGLGYTF | TGCAGTGCCAGAGCCGGGACAGGGATGGGACTTGGCTACACCTTC
TRBJ1-5 | - | TRBV11-2 | few | CASSLDNRQPQHF | TGTGCCAGCAGCTTAGATAATCGACAGCCCCAGCATTTT
TRBJ2-1 | TRBD2 | TRBV4-3 | - | CASSQDGGRAGSYNEQFF | TGCGCCAGCAGCCAAGACGGAGGAAGAGCGGGATCCTACAATGAGCAGTTCTTC
TRBJ1-6 | - | TRBV11-2 | few | CASSSLQGLNSPLHF | TGTGCCAGCAGCTCACTTCAGGGCCTAAATTCACCCCTCCACTTT
TRBJ2-5 | TRBD2 | TRBV11-2 | - | CASSPILGLAGRRTQYF | TGTGCCAGCAGCCCCATCCTCGGACTAGCGGGAAGGAGGACCCAGTACTTC
TRBJ2-5 | TRBD2 | TRBV5-1 | many | CASSSNGGGRETQYF | TGCGCCAGCAGCTCCAACGGGGGGGGCCGAGAGACCCAGTACTTC
TRBJ2-2 | - | TRBV5-5 | many | CASSAGPNTGELFF | TGTGCCAGCAGCGCCGGACCGAACACCGGGGAGCTGTTTTTT
TRBJ2-6 | - | TRBV20-1 | - | CSAGVPLSGANVLTF | TGCAGTGCGGGGGTTCCCCTCTCTGGGGCCAACGTCCTGACTTTC
TRBJ2-1 | TRBD2 | TRBV20-1 | - | CSAVSGTSFYEQFF | TGCAGTGCCGTTTCCGGGACTAGCTTCTATGAGCAGTTCTTC
TRBJ2-3 | - | TRBV6-5 | - | CASSYYKGGTDTQYF | TGTGCCAGCAGTTATTATAAAGGGGGCACAGATACGCAGTATTTT
TRBJ2-2 | - | TRBV5-1 | - | CASSLFGGNTGELFF | TGCGCCAGCAGCTTGTTCGGGGGGAACACCGGGGAGCTGTTTTTT
TRBJ2-3 | - | TRBV6-4 | - | CASSREGTDTQYF | TGTGCCAGCAGTAGGGAAGGCACAGATACGCAGTATTTT
TRBJ2-2 | - | TRBV3-1 | few | CASSRSRGGGTGELFF | TGTGCCAGCAGCCGATCGCGAGGAGGTGGCACCGGGGAGCTGTTTTTT
TRBJ2-7 | - | TRBV12-3/TRBV12-4 | - | CASSLGTSYEQYF | TGTGCCAGCAGTTTAGGTACGTCCTACGAGCAGTACTTC
TRBJ2-7 | TRBD1 | TRBV6-6 | few | CASSSTGGLYEQYF | TGTGCCAGCAGTAGCACAGGGGGTCTGTACGAGCAGTACTTC
TRBJ2-1 | - | TRBV19 | few | CASSLGGFREQFF | TGTGCCAGTAGTCTCGGGGGCTTTCGGGAGCAGTTCTTC
TRBJ2-5 | - | TRBV9 | - | CASSGGGLDLQETQYF | TGTGCCAGCAGTGGAGGGGGGCTGGACCTGCAAGAGACCCAGTACTTC
TRBJ2-5 | TRBD1 | TRBV6-5 | - | CASTRDRVSETQYF | TGTGCCAGCACCAGAGACAGGGTGTCGGAGACCCAGTACTTC
TRBJ1-1 | - | TRBV12-3/TRBV12-4 | - | CASSFAGTAEAFF | TGTGCCAGCAGTTTCGCCGGGACGGCTGAAGCTTTCTTT
TRBJ2-5 | TRBD2 | TRBV4-1 | few | CASSQETSGGETQYF | TGCGCCAGCAGCCAAGAGACTAGCGGGGGAGAGACCCAGTACTTC
TRBJ1-6 | TRBD1 | TRBV7-9 | few | CASSPGGLNSPLHF | TGTGCCAGCAGCCCAGGGGGCCTTAATTCACCCCTCCACTTT
TRBJ2-3 | TRBD1 | TRBV5-1 | few | CASFPGQGTGDTQYF | TGCGCCAGTTTCCCGGGACAGGGAACAGGAGATACGCAGTATTTT